The clone carrying this T cell receptor (beta chain) has just a few counts. Its antigen is not identified. The source of the sample is a study of CD4 T cells in relation to SARS-CoV-2 and coronaviruses. Study as a whole: ViraFEST: approximately 10-day antigen culture of PBMCs, then TCR beta CDR3 sequencing. No peptide or an HIV-1 Nef peptide pool served as negative control.

TCRdb's table, derived via immunoSEQ multiplex PCR, lists solely in-frame clones and lacks some. The data show around 23,000 clones, about 70% seen once. Before the COVID-19 pandemic, during about 2011-2019, CD4+ T cells were taken from unexposed donors. CD4+ T cells were isolated from the cells after about nine days of culture. Cells permitting, SARS-CoV-2 S/N and four cold-coronavirus spikes were tested on unexposed-donor CD4+ T cells. In germline, CDR1 is KGHSH, CDR2 LQKENI. The ends were cut back, 5 bases at V and 4 bases at J, with 15 bases in the middle. The CDR3 sequence is 14 residues long. The source is a human donor in good health. The rearrangement uses TRBV18 and TRBJ2-7; D gene uncertain. Sample: CD4+ T cells from PBMCs, cultured in vitro. The CDR3 DNA reads TGTGCCAGCTCAAAGACTGAGGAAGCTTACGAGCAGTACTTC. Protein: CASSKTEEAYEQYF. Variable domain in full (rest from reference TRBV18 and TRBJ2-7): NAGVMQNPRHLVRRRGQEARLRCSPMKGHSHVYWYRQLPEEGLKFMVYLQKENIIDESGMPKERFSAEFPKEGPSILRIQQVVRGDSAAYFCASSKTEEAYEQYFGPGTRLTVT.